The 24 T cell receptor beta chains reported below all come from one sample, sequenced in a study of T cell responses to AZD1222 COVID-19 vaccine. Here immunoSEQ multiplex PCR was the method, and the copy in TCRdb shows in-frame clones only, minus some. The data contain about 90,000 clones, about 85% of them singletons. The sample consisted of peripheral blood, taken 28 days after the second AZD1222 dose. These receptors came from an adult who received the AZD1222 COVID-19 vaccine.

This clone was seen just once. The chain joins TRBV27 to TRBJ2-3; the match to TRBD1 covers 9 bases. J lost 6 bases, V lost 5 bases, and 6 bases had no gene match. The V gene's germline CDR1 is MNHEY and CDR2 SMNVEV (reference sequence). The CDR3 loop spans 14 amino acids. For the CDR3, the DNA is TGTGCCAGCAGTATACAGGGGGCGACGGATACGCAGTATTTT. This codes for CASSIQGATDTQYF.

This clone was recorded once. The gene calls are TRBV7-3 and TRBJ2-1; D is undetermined. The CDR3 loop spans 11 amino acids. In germline, CDR1 is SGHTA, CDR2 FQGTGA. Trimming took 4 bases from V and 10 from J, leaving 8 bases between them. CDR3 protein: CASSSGAEQFF. In DNA, the CDR3 is TGTGCCAGCAGCTCCGGCGCAGAGCAGTTCTTC.

The chain combines TRBV5-1 with TRBJ2-3, with D hard to call. The CDR3 has 14 residues. Germline CDR1 is SGHRS and CDR2 is YFSETQ. With 4 bases removed from V and 4 bases from J, the gap between germline ends came to 13 bases. The DNA of the CDR3 is TGCGCCAGCAGCACCGACCGGCTGGCAGATACGCAGTATTTT. Its translation: CASSTDRLADTQYF.

The chain uses TRBV13 and TRBJ2-1; D possibly uses TRBD1 or TRBD2 (5 bases each). This CDR3 region has 15 residues. Germline values: CDR1 PRHDT, CDR2 FYEKMQ (reference sequence). V lost 5 bases to trimming and J lost 6 bases, with 17 bases between them. The CDR3 region has the DNA TGTGCCAGCAGCCGAGGGGTAGCCCGAACCAATGAGCAGTTCTTC. Residues: CASSRGVARTNEQFF. Full variable domain (remainder filled in from reference TRBV13 and TRBJ2-1): AAGVIQSPRHLIKEKRETATLKCYPIPRHDTVYWYQQGPGQDPQFLISFYEKMQSDKGSIPDRFSAQQFSDYHSELNMSSLELGDSALYFCASSRGVARTNEQFFGPGTRLTVL.

The CDR3 here is CASSPIGGAYEQYF. CDR3 DNA: TGTGCCAGCTCACCAATCGGGGGGGCCTACGAGCAGTACTTC. The V call is TRBV18, the J call TRBJ2-7; TRBD2 agrees at 8 bases. The CDR3 has 14 residues. The J segment lost 2 bases and the V segment lost 2 bases, leaving 2 bases of the junction unmatched. CDR1 is KGHSH and CDR2 is LQKENI in the germline V gene.

The rearrangement joins TRBV25-1 to TRBJ1-4, with 7 bases matching TRBD1. The germline V gene has CDR1 MGHDK and CDR2 SYGVNS. V trimming: 6 bases; J trimming: 2 bases; junction bases outside the gene matches: 3. This CDR3 has 14 amino acids. CDR3 in DNA: TGTGCCAGCAGAGGGGGCTCCACTAATGAAAAACTGTTTTTT. Translation gives CASRGGSTNEKLFF.

The V gene is TRBV11-2, the J gene TRBJ2-1; D uncertain. The CDR3 loop spans 15 amino acids. Trimming shortened V by 0 bases and J by 3 bases, and 9 bases separated the two germline ends. The germline gives CDR1 SGHAT, CDR2 FQNNGV. The CDR3 nucleotides read TGTGCCAGCAGCTTAGATCTCGGCAGCTACAATGAGCAGTTCTTC. Its protein product is CASSLDLGSYNEQFF. The whole variable domain, remainder taken from reference TRBV11-2 and TRBJ2-1, is EAGVAQSPRYKIIEKRQSVAFWCNPISGHATLYWYQQILGQGPKLLIQFQNNGVVDDSQLPKDRFSAERLKGVDSTLKIQPAKLEDSAVYLCASSLDLGSYNEQFFGPGTRLTVL.

This clone was counted a few times. This chain's CDR3 is CASSFGQLHSGNTIYF. In DNA form, the CDR3 reads TGTGCCAGCAGCTTCGGGCAGCTACACTCTGGAAACACCATATATTTT. The V gene is TRBV7-9, the J gene TRBJ1-3; no clear D gene. The CDR3 is 16 amino acids. Deletions cut 3 bases from V and 0 bases from J, with 12 bases between. Germline CDR1 SEHNR, CDR2 FQNEAQ (reference sequence).

This clone was observed a handful of times. The chain recombines TRBV4-3 with TRBJ2-1; 7 bases agree with TRBD2. Germline CDR1 and CDR2: LGHNA and YSLEER. The CDR3 is 20 amino acids. The V segment lost 0 bases and the J segment 2 bases; nucleotides outside the gene matches: 16. The CDR3 bases are TGCGCCAGCAGCCAAGAAGGCGGGTACGGCGGGAGCCGAACCTACAATGAGCAGTTCTTC. Translating it yields CASSQEGGYGGSRTYNEQFF.

The J gene is TRBJ2-7, the V gene TRBV5-1; possibly TRBD2 for D (6 bases). Germline-derived CDR1 and CDR2 are SGHRS and YFSETQ. The CDR3 is 14 residues long. V shed 0 bases and J shed 3 bases, with 10 bases lying between them. The CDR3 sequence is CASSLDSGHYEQYF. In nucleotides, the CDR3 is TGCGCCAGCAGCTTGGATAGCGGTCACTACGAGCAGTACTTC. Full variable domain (missing parts from reference TRBV5-1 and TRBJ2-7): KAGVTQTPRYLIKTRGQQVTLSCSPISGHRSVSWYQQTPGQGLQFLFEYFSETQRNKGNFPGRFSGRQFSNSRSEMNVSTLELGDSALYLCASSLDSGHYEQYFGPGTRLTVT.

This clone was detected a few times. This chain links TRBV3-1 (or the pseudogene TRBV3-2) with TRBJ1-1; the D gene is possibly TRBD1 (5 bases). The CDR3 sequence is 14 residues long. Trimming removed 1 base at V and 7 bases at J, with 13 bases between. Germline values: CDR1 LGHDT, CDR2 YNNKEL (reference sequence). This CDR3 is CASSQGHRGFEAFF. CDR3 nucleotide sequence: TGTGCCAGCAGCCAAGGACATAGGGGTTTTGAAGCTTTCTTT.

This clone was picked up a small number of times. The V gene is TRBV18, the J gene TRBJ1-4; tentatively, D is TRBD1 (6 bases). The CDR3 has 16 residues. With 0 bases removed from V and 7 bases from J, the gap between germline ends came to 15 bases. Germline V gives CDR1 KGHSH, CDR2 LQKENI. For the CDR3, the DNA is TGTGCCAGCTCACCACCGTCACAGGGTATGGGTGAAAAACTGTTTTTT. The encoded protein is CASSPPSQGMGEKLFF.

The chain links TRBV30 to TRBJ2-3; D possibly uses TRBD1 or TRBD2 (5 bases each). CDR1 and CDR2 from the germline V gene are GTSNPN and SVGIG (reference sequence). V was shortened by 1 base and J by 6 bases, with 17 bases between the two germline ends. The CDR3 consists of 15 residues. CDR3 DNA: TGTGCCTGGAGTGGTGGCATCACATGGGGGGATACGCAGTATTTT. Its protein product is CAWSGGITWGDTQYF.

The chain recombines TRBV2 with TRBJ1-5; unclear D gene. Looked up from germline, CDR1 is SNHLY and CDR2 is FYNNEI. V was cut by 5 bases and J by 5 bases, with 13 bases left in between. This CDR3 comprises 14 residues. CDR3 nucleotide sequence: TGTGCCAGCAGTCCTGACCAACGGGATCAGCCCCAGCATTTT. Protein product: CASSPDQRDQPQHF.

The rearrangement links TRBV5-1 to TRBJ2-7; TRBD1 matches at 10 bases. Per germline, CDR1 SGHRS and CDR2 YFSETQ. After removal of 0 bases from V and 4 bases from J, the junction contained 4 bases not matched to a gene. The CDR3 totals 15 residues. This CDR3 reads CASSLEGQGTYEQYF. As DNA, the CDR3 is TGCGCCAGCAGCTTGGAGGGACAGGGGACGTACGAGCAGTACTTC.

V usage is TRBV15 and J usage is TRBJ2-6; 9 nucleotides line up with TRBD1. Looked up from germline, CDR1 is LNHNV and CDR2 is YYDKDF (reference sequence). The junction had 9 bases not matched to a gene; V was cut back by 3 bases and J by 0 bases. This CDR3 comprises 19 residues. CDR3 protein: CATSRDGTGTISGANVLTF. The CDR3 bases are TGTGCCACCAGCAGGGACGGGACAGGGACGATCTCTGGGGCCAACGTCCTGACTTTC.

The V and J genes are TRBV4-2 and TRBJ2-1, with 11 bases matching TRBD1. V lost 4 bases to trimming and J lost 0 bases; unmatched junction nucleotides: 2. The length of the CDR3 is 16 residues. CDR1 is LGHNA and CDR2 is YNFKEQ in the germline V gene. For the CDR3, the DNA is TGTGCCAGCAGCCGGGACAGGGGGAGCTCCTACAATGAGCAGTTCTTC. Protein product: CASSRDRGSSYNEQFF.

The chain is built from TRBV7-3 and TRBJ1-2, with unresolved D. This CDR3 region has 12 residues. V was pared by 5 bases and J by 8 bases, with 12 bases between. Germline values: CDR1 SGHTA, CDR2 FQGTGA. For the CDR3, the DNA is TGTGCCAGCAGCCCCGTAGAGTGGGGCTACACCTTC. Its translation: CASSPVEWGYTF.

The chain carries TRBV11-3 and TRBJ2-1, with TRBD1 matching over 7 bases. The CDR3 loop spans 14 amino acids. Germline V gives CDR1 SGHNT, CDR2 YENEEA. V was clipped by 5 bases and J by 8 bases; unmatched bases: 9. In DNA form, the CDR3 reads TGTGCCAGCAGCCCTCAGGGGGTAGGGGATGAGCAGTTCTTC. Translating it yields CASSPQGVGDEQFF.

The CDR3 sequence is CASSPPGGRNEKLFF. The CDR3, as DNA: TGTGCCAGCTCACCCCCCGGGGGGAGGAACGAAAAACTGTTTTTT. The chain is built from TRBV18 and TRBJ1-4; a weak D match, TRBD1 (5 bases). V was trimmed by 3 bases and J by 8 bases, leaving 16 bases between them. Germline V gene lookup returns CDR1 KGHSH and CDR2 LQKENI. This CDR3 has 15 residues. The whole variable domain, filled in from reference TRBV18 and TRBJ1-4, reads NAGVMQNPRHLVRRRGQEARLRCSPMKGHSHVYWYRQLPEEGLKFMVYLQKENIIDESGMPKERFSAEFPKEGPSILRIQQVVRGDSAAYFCASSPPGGRNEKLFFGSGTQLSVL.

J is TRBJ2-7 and V is TRBV27, with TRBD2 matching over 9 bases. This CDR3 comprises 17 residues. Trimming at V came to 3 bases and at J to 4 bases, leaving 13 bases not matched to a gene. CDR1 MNHEY and CDR2 SMNVEV come from the germline V gene (reference sequence). The CDR3 sequence is CASSFLAQLAGEYEQYF. DNA of the CDR3: TGTGCCAGCAGTTTTTTAGCCCAACTAGCGGGCGAGTACGAGCAGTACTTC.

The genes are TRBV10-3 and TRBJ2-1; TRBD2 agrees at 7 bases. The CDR3 has 16 amino acids. V lost 0 bases to trimming and J lost 4 bases; unmatched junction nucleotides: 6. Per the germline V gene, CDR1 is ENHRY and CDR2 is SYGVKD. The CDR3: CAISESAGVGYNEQFF. The DNA for the CDR3 is TGTGCCATCAGTGAGTCGGCGGGAGTGGGGTACAATGAGCAGTTCTTC.

The V call is TRBV6-1, the J call TRBJ1-4; unclear D gene. Trimming took off 2 bases at V and 0 bases at J, with 13 bases between the two ends. The CDR3 spans 17 residues. Germline CDR1 and CDR2: MNHNS and SASEGT. In DNA form, the CDR3 reads TGTGCCAGCAGTGAATTGACGATTACCGCAACTAATGAAAAACTGTTTTTT. It is translated as CASSELTITATNEKLFF.

This chain uses TRBV7-9 with TRBJ2-3; 10 nucleotides line up with TRBD1. Unmatched junction bases numbered 3, after V lost 8 bases and J lost 4 bases. Germline-derived CDR1 and CDR2 are SEHNR and FQNEAQ (reference sequence). The CDR3 sequence is 13 residues long. The CDR3 sequence: CASGDRGADTQYF. The CDR3, as DNA: TGTGCCAGCGGGGACAGGGGAGCAGATACGCAGTATTTT. Looking up the rest from reference TRBV7-9 and TRBJ2-3 gives the full variable domain: DTGVSQNPRHKITKRGQNVTFRCDPISEHNRLYWYRQTLGQGPEFLTYFQNEAQLEKSRLLSDRFSAERPKGSFSTLEIQRTEQGDSAMYLCASGDRGADTQYFGPGTRLTVL.